What follows is one TCR beta chain and its context. Germline values: CDR1 SGHTA, CDR2 FQGNSA. The CDR3 is made up of 17 amino acids. After removal of 5 bases from V and 2 bases from J, the junction contained 12 bases not matched to a gene. The entry originates in a study of blood T cell repertoires in COVID-19. As for the study in general: The study drew acute and convalescent COVID-19 samples from the United States, Italy and Spain. PBMCs, B-cell-depleted T cells, or T cells were the source of the cDNA or gDNA that made up the material.

Per the study methods: Estimated nucleated cell counts came from reference gene primer amplification. Assay: immunoSEQ multiplex PCR; the TCRdb copy retains only in-frame clones and omits some. From that table come the V and J calls and clone size; the DNA was used to work out D and trimming. Of more than 150,000 clones listed, less than 90% are singletons. The sequence came from a man aged 65-85 years with active or convalescent COVID-19. This chain connects TRBV7-2 to TRBJ2-3, with TRBD2 identical over 8 bases. Material: peripheral blood. CDR3 nucleotide sequence: TGTGCCAGCAGCCTTTCAGGGATAGCGGGGTACACAGATACGCAGTATTTT. Amino acid sequence: CASSLSGIAGYTDTQYF.